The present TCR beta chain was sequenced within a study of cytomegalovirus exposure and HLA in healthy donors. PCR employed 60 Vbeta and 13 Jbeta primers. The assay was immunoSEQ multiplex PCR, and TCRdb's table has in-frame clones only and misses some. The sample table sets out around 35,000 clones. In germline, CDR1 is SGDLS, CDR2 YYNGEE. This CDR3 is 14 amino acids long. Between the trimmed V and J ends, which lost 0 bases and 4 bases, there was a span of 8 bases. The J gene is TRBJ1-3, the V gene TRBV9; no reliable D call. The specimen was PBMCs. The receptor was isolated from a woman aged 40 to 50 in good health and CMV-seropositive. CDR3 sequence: CASSVDWQGNTIYF. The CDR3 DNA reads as TGTGCCAGCAGCGTAGATTGGCAGGGAAACACCATATATTTT.